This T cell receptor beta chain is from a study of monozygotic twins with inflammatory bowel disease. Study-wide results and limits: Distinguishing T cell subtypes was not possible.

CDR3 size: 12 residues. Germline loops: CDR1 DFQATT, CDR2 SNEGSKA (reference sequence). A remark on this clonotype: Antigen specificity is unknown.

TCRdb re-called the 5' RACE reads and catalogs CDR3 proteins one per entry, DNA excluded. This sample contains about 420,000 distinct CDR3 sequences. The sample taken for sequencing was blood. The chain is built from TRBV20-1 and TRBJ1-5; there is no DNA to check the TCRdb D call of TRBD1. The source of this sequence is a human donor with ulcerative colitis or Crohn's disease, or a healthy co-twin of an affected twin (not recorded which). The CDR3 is CSAHSGDQPQHF.